The clone carrying this T cell receptor (beta chain) has a count of ten or more. This sample is drawn from a study of cytomegalovirus exposure and HLA in healthy donors. Across the whole study: In an earlier analysis, around 120 million unique TCR beta sequences were found from approximately 190 million T cells.

CDR1 is MDHEN, CDR2 SYDVKM, per germline. V was shortened by 10 bases and J by 1 base, with 7 bases between the two germline ends. There are 11 residues in the CDR3. PCR primers comprised 60 Vbeta and 13 Jbeta primers. Profiled with immunoSEQ multiplex PCR; TCRdb holds only in-frame clones, not every one. The sample has 150,000 to 200,000 clones, approximately 67% seen once. Sequenced input: PBMCs. The sequence was obtained from a man aged 35-49 years in good health and CMV-seronegative. The chain carries TRBV28 and TRBJ1-1; D perhaps matches TRBD1 (6 bases). The CDR3 DNA reads TGTGCCACGACAGGGAACACTGAAGCTTTCTTT. It is translated as CATTGNTEAFF.